Listed here is a single TCR beta chain. Its antigen is unknown. Trimming took off 1 base at V and 5 bases at J, with 11 bases between the two ends. Looked up from germline, CDR1 is MDHEN and CDR2 is SYDVKM. There are 14 residues in the CDR3. This entry comes from a study of blood T cells in healthy people across ages. Findings and caveats of the study: PBMCs went unsorted, and a conclusive naive versus antigen-experienced comparison was therefore prevented.

A second PCR, run for roughly 7 to 11 cycles, used a sample-barcoded 5' primer plus a J-beta primer mix. TCRdb analysed the 5' RACE reads with MiXCR anew, one entry per CDR3 protein. The sample carries roughly 800,000 distinct CDR3 sequences, more than 45% recorded once. Sequenced sample: blood. The chain carries TRBV28 and TRBJ2-5; the D call may be TRBD1 or TRBD2 (5 bases each). The receptor's source is a man aged 25-40 years in good health. The chain's CDR3 is CASSLFQGGETQYF. The DNA of the CDR3 is TGTGCCAGCAGTTTATTCCAGGGCGGGGAGACCCAGTACTTC.